This T cell receptor (beta chain) was profiled in a study of blood T cells in healthy people across ages. Study outcomes and limitations: Long-lived donors had more naive CD4+ cells and higher diversity than aged donors. Donor CMV infection status was unknown, possibly confounding age-related changes in expanded clonotypes. Estimates based on one million T cells were treated as lower bounds.

Combining a sample-barcoded 5' primer with a J-beta primer mix, a second PCR ran for about 7 to 12 cycles. TCRdb ran MiXCR on the 5' RACE reads and lists one entry per CDR3 protein. The sample has approximately 670,000 distinct CDR3 sequences, 40% to 45% seen once. About this clonotype itself: What it binds is unknown.

Germline V lookup: CDR1 SGHTA, CDR2 FQGTGA. This CDR3 spans 14 amino acids. The trim removed 10 bases at V and 5 bases at J, leaving 8 bases unmatched. The sequencing sample was made of blood. This sequence joins TRBV7-3 and TRBJ2-5; 12 bases align to TRBD2. This receptor was taken from an elderly man in good health. This chain's CDR3 is CANWTSGKWETQYF. The CDR3 coding sequence is TGTGCCAATTGGACTAGCGGGAAATGGGAGACCCAGTACTTC. The variable domain in full, completed from reference TRBV7-3 and TRBJ2-5, reads GAGVSQTPSNKVTEKGKYVELRCDPISGHTALYWYRQSLGQGPEFLIYFQGTGAADDSGLPNDRFFAVRPEGSVSTLKIQRTERGDSAVYLCANWTSGKWETQYFGPGTRLLVL.